Here is one T cell receptor beta chain with its context. Its antigen remains unidentified. Base qualities were left out, and no much larger clone turns up one base away. In the germline V gene (reference sequence), CDR1 corresponds to LGHDT and CDR2 to YNNKEL. The CDR3 covers 14 residues, taking in both the cysteine and the phenylalanine. The entry retains the CDR3 DNA only, 42 bases that are in frame from base 1. V gives up 4 bases and J gives up 0 bases, and the segment between their germline ends measures 8 bases. The reads were generated on an Illumina HiSeq 1500. The raw public reads went through TCRdb reprocessing: fastp at Q25, MiXCR clone calling, in-frame beta chains kept. CDR3 protein duplicates are merged, each entry listing the most common genes and DNA. In this sample the table shows a few hundred thousand distinct CDR3 sequences, 35% to 50% of which occur a single time. In total, the top ten clones hold 48% of the sample.

This specimen belongs to a study of T cell repertoires in cytomegalovirus infection (dated by TCRdb to about 2019). At the level of the whole study: Recently identified HLA-C-restricted CMV epitopes, whose presentation resists viral immunomodulation, were targeted by peptide stimulations together with well-studied HLA-B-restricted epitopes. Because public TCR beta signatures pointed to carriage of CMV infection together with the matching HLA type, the HLA type of each donor mattered for the analysis. What the study reported, not specific to this receptor: The ex vivo response was dominated by HLA-C-restricted CMV-specific TCR beta clonotypes, which also provided the single most frequent clonotype in two of eight donors. Cumulative frequency of public TCR beta family members discriminated carriers of CMV infection plus the relevant HLA type in this cohort and an independent roughly 330-donor cohort.

What the treatment or condition label conveys for this sample: in vitro stimulation with specific CMV peptide epitopes to enrich CMV-specific T cells. Recombination connected TRBV3-1 to TRBJ2-3; no confident D gene assignment can be made. Sequenced material: cultured PBMCs, taken from culture after CMV antigen stimulation. The clonotype comes from a human donor in good health (CMV status not recorded). Some clones in this sample may be carry-over from other donors' samples. The CDR3 protein: CASSRSLSTDTQYF. The bases are TGTGCCAGCAGCCGGTCCCTAAGCACAGATACGCAGTATTTT.